Listed below are T cell receptor beta chains from one sample, sequenced in a study of blood T cell repertoires in COVID-19. Data came from immunoSEQ multiplex PCR; TCRdb stores just in-frame clones and leaves some out. This sample has about 150,000 clones, with roughly 84% found just once. Sequenced input: peripheral blood. The receptor set was obtained from a human donor in a cohort sampled during active COVID-19. Both conserved end residues are part of each CDR3. The D gene is left open where the match is weak. The listing skips clone size in some rows; elsewhere it reads once, few, many or a size class.

V: TRBV19
J: TRBJ2-2
size: NA
D: TRBD2
CDR3: CASSTIAGAFGTGELFF
DNA: TGTGCCAGTAGTACCATAGCGGGGGCCTTCGGGACCGGGGAGCTGTTTTTT

V: TRBV7-6
J: TRBJ2-2
size: NA
D: NA
CDR3: CASSLVGRSNTGELFF
DNA: TGTGCCAGCAGCTTAGTTGGCAGGTCGAACACCGGGGAGCTGTTTTTT

V: TRBV10-3
J: TRBJ1-2
size: once
D: TRBD1
CDR3: CAISEGQGATYGYTF
DNA: TGTGCCATCAGTGAGGGGCAGGGGGCGACCTATGGCTACACCTTC

V: TRBV5-1
J: TRBJ1-1
size: NA
D: NA
CDR3: CASSPAGGAEAFF
DNA: TGCGCCAGCAGCCCCGCCGGGGGGGCTGAAGCTTTCTTT

V: TRBV20-1
J: TRBJ2-5
size: NA
D: NA
CDR3: CSASHEETQYF
DNA: TGCAGTGCTTCCCACGAGGAGACCCAGTACTTC

V: TRBV12-3/TRBV12-4
J: TRBJ1-5
size: NA
D: NA
CDR3: CASSSRAQPQHF
DNA: TGTGCCAGCAGTTCGAGAGCCCAGCCCCAGCATTTT

V: TRBV2
J: TRBJ1-4
size: NA
D: NA
CDR3: CASVQGSTNEKLFF
DNA: TGTGCCAGCGTGCAGGGTTCAACTAATGAAAAACTGTTTTTT

V: TRBV5-6
J: TRBJ2-3
size: NA
D: TRBD1
CDR3: CASSLAGTGGSTDTQYF
DNA: TGTGCCAGCAGCTTGGCCGGGACAGGGGGTAGCACAGATACGCAGTATTTT

V: TRBV7-6
J: TRBJ2-2
size: NA
D: NA
CDR3: CASSSSQGMNTGELFF
DNA: TGTGCCAGCAGCTCGTCTCAGGGGATGAACACCGGGGAGCTGTTTTTT

V: TRBV30
J: TRBJ2-3
size: NA
D: NA
CDR3: CAWSFTVADTQYF
DNA: TGTGCCTGGAGTTTTACGGTGGCAGATACGCAGTATTTT

V: TRBV29-1
J: TRBJ2-5
size: NA
D: TRBD2
CDR3: CSVVWGGGETQYF
DNA: TGCAGCGTTGTGTGGGGGGGAGGAGAGACCCAGTACTTC

V: TRBV12-5
J: TRBJ1-2
size: NA
D: NA
CDR3: CASGRTGSYGYTF
DNA: TGTGCTAGTGGAAGAACAGGGAGCTATGGCTACACCTTC

V: TRBV13
J: TRBJ2-6
size: NA
D: NA
CDR3: CASSLYGSTGANVLTF
DNA: TGTGCCAGCAGCTTATATGGGAGCACTGGGGCCAACGTCCTGACTTTC

V: TRBV5-4
J: TRBJ1-1
size: NA
D: TRBD1
CDR3: CASSLTGGTEAFF
DNA: TGTGCCAGCAGCTTGACAGGGGGCACTGAAGCTTTCTTT

V: TRBV9
J: TRBJ1-3
size: NA
D: TRBD1
CDR3: CASSGGTASGNTIYF
DNA: TGTGCCAGCAGCGGGGGGACAGCCTCTGGAAACACCATATATTTT

V: TRBV6-5
J: TRBJ1-5
size: NA
D: TRBD1
CDR3: CASSYSRQGSQPQHF
DNA: TGTGCCAGCAGTTACTCGAGACAGGGCAGTCAGCCCCAGCATTTT

V: TRBV18
J: TRBJ1-5
size: NA
D: NA
CDR3: CASSRGDNQPQHF
DNA: TGTGCCAGCTCACGGGGGGACAATCAGCCCCAGCATTTT

V: TRBV2
J: TRBJ2-3
size: NA
D: NA
CDR3: CASSVTVTDTQYF
DNA: TGTGCCAGCAGTGTAACTGTCACAGATACGCAGTATTTT

V: TRBV24-1
J: TRBJ2-1
size: NA
D: TRBD2
CDR3: CATSDPRGGEGSVREQFF
DNA: TGTGCCACCAGTGATCCCCGGGGGGGTGAGGGGTCGGTGAGGGAGCAGTTCTTC

V: TRBV7-6
J: TRBJ1-5
size: NA
D: NA
CDR3: CASSSGLQGSAQHF
DNA: TGTGCCAGCAGCTCGGGTCTACAGGGATCAGCCCAGCATTTT

V: TRBV24-1
J: TRBJ2-1
size: NA
D: TRBD2
CDR3: CATSGPGTSGRNEQFF
DNA: TGTGCCACCAGTGGGCCCGGGACTAGCGGGAGAAATGAGCAGTTCTTC

V: TRBV30
J: TRBJ1-4
size: NA
D: NA
CDR3: CAWSRGAVEKLFF
DNA: TGTGCCTGGAGTCGGGGGGCCGTCGAAAAACTGTTTTTT

V: TRBV13
J: TRBJ1-2
size: once
D: TRBD1
CDR3: CASSLAGQGVYGYTF
DNA: TGTGCCAGCAGCTTAGCGGGACAGGGGGTCTATGGCTACACCTTC

V: TRBV2
J: TRBJ1-1
size: NA
D: TRBD1
CDR3: CASSSDVPQGGLLNTEAFF
DNA: TGTGCCAGCAGCTCGGATGTCCCCCAGGGGGGCCTTCTGAACACTGAAGCTTTCTTT

V: TRBV9
J: TRBJ1-1
size: once
D: TRBD1
CDR3: CASSVGSGQGVTEAFF
DNA: TGTGCCAGCAGCGTAGGGTCGGGACAGGGCGTCACTGAAGCTTTCTTT

V: TRBV3-1/TRBV3-2
J: TRBJ1-2
size: NA
D: TRBD1
CDR3: CASRQGLRYGYTF
DNA: TGTGCCAGCAGACAGGGGCTGAGGTATGGCTACACCTTC

V: TRBV6-5
J: TRBJ1-2
size: once
D: NA
CDR3: CASIGRRGKGYGYTF
DNA: TGTGCCAGCATCGGACGGCGGGGCAAGGGCTATGGCTACACCTTC

V: TRBV5-4
J: TRBJ2-1
size: NA
D: TRBD2
CDR3: CASSRTGTREFF
DNA: TGTGCCAGCAGCCGGACGGGGACTAGGGAGTTCTTC

V: TRBV4-2
J: TRBJ2-7
size: NA
D: TRBD2
CDR3: CASSQDLSGGYEQYF
DNA: TGTGCCAGCAGCCAAGATCTTAGCGGGGGCTACGAGCAGTACTTC

V: TRBV2
J: TRBJ1-2
size: NA
D: TRBD1
CDR3: CASSRTGDPYFGYTF
DNA: TGTGCCAGCAGCCGGACAGGGGACCCTTATTTTGGCTACACCTTC

V: TRBV19
J: TRBJ1-6
size: NA
D: NA
CDR3: CASRATGNSPLHF
DNA: TGTGCCAGTAGAGCGACAGGCAATTCACCCCTCCACTTT

V: TRBV6-1
J: TRBJ1-6
size: NA
D: NA
CDR3: CASSEHGRNSPLHF
DNA: TGTGCCAGCAGTGAACATGGCAGAAATTCACCCCTCCACTTT

V: TRBV29-1
J: TRBJ2-1
size: few
D: NA
CDR3: CSGRMDFGGDEQFF
DNA: TGCAGCGGGAGGATGGACTTTGGGGGCGATGAGCAGTTCTTC

V: TRBV5-4
J: TRBJ2-7
size: few
D: NA
CDR3: CASSLEGASSYEQYF
DNA: TGTGCCAGCAGCTTGGAAGGGGCCAGCTCCTACGAGCAGTACTTC

V: TRBV6-5
J: TRBJ1-3
size: few
D: NA
CDR3: CASSYSEGSGNTIYF
DNA: TGTGCCAGCAGTTACTCGGAGGGCTCTGGAAACACCATATATTTT

V: TRBV28
J: TRBJ2-7
size: NA
D: NA
CDR3: CASSLAGRDYEQYF
DNA: TGTGCCAGCAGTTTAGCGGGGCGGGATTACGAGCAGTACTTC

V: TRBV7-9
J: TRBJ1-2
size: NA
D: TRBD1
CDR3: CASSRDSLLYGYTF
DNA: TGTGCCAGCAGTCGGGACAGCCTTTTATATGGCTACACCTTC

V: TRBV7-9
J: TRBJ2-1
size: NA
D: TRBD2
CDR3: CASSLGTSGAEKQFF
DNA: TGTGCCAGCAGCTTAGGGACTAGCGGGGCCGAGAAGCAGTTCTTC

V: TRBV2
J: TRBJ1-6
size: once
D: NA
CDR3: CASSRDGGNSPLHF
DNA: TGTGCCAGCTCAAGGGACGGGGGGAATTCACCCCTCCACTTT

V: TRBV2
J: TRBJ2-5
size: NA
D: TRBD1
CDR3: CASTFRGFRDREETQYF
DNA: TGTGCCAGCACCTTCAGGGGGTTCCGGGACAGGGAGGAGACCCAGTACTTC

V: TRBV5-1
J: TRBJ2-1
size: NA
D: NA
CDR3: CASSLVVGGPRNEQFF
DNA: TGCGCCAGCAGCTTGGTTGTGGGGGGGCCGAGGAATGAGCAGTTCTTC

V: TRBV9
J: TRBJ2-3
size: NA
D: NA
CDR3: CASSVSGTDTQYF
DNA: TGTGCCAGCAGCGTATCAGGGACAGATACGCAGTATTTT

V: TRBV6-1
J: TRBJ1-2
size: NA
D: TRBD1
CDR3: CASSETGDYGYTF
DNA: TGTGCCAGCAGTGAGACAGGGGACTACGGCTACACCTTC

V: TRBV9
J: TRBJ2-1
size: NA
D: TRBD2
CDR3: CASSVTSGYNEQFF
DNA: TGTGCCAGCAGTGTGACTAGCGGCTACAATGAGCAGTTCTTC

V: TRBV28
J: TRBJ1-5
size: few
D: NA
CDR3: CASSPPRGPQHF
DNA: TGTGCCAGCAGCCCCCCCCGAGGGCCCCAGCATTTT